A single T cell receptor beta chain is shown here with its context. This sample was taken from a study of blood T cell repertoires in COVID-19. TCRdb keeps only in-frame clones here, not all; method: immunoSEQ multiplex PCR. In the table there are 90,000 to 140,000 clones, around 76% of which are singletons. CDR3 size: 15 residues. Germline V lookup: CDR1 SGHDN, CDR2 FVKESK. Trimming pared 1 base from V and 0 bases from J, leaving 7 bases between. The sample was peripheral blood. This rearrangement joins TRBV14 to TRBJ2-4, with D tentatively TRBD2 (5 bases). The TCR originated in a woman aged 70-85 years with acute or convalescent COVID-19. The CDR3 coding sequence is TGTGCCAGCAGCCAAGGGAGGTTAGCCAAAAACATTCAGTACTTC. It codes for CASSQGRLAKNIQYF.